A selection of T cell receptor beta chains follows, all from one sample in a study of regulatory T cells in long-lasting Graves disease. Using its own MiXCR run on the multiplex PCR reads, TCRdb lists one record per CDR3 protein. Of 310,000 or so distinct CDR3 sequences detected, under 25% appear once; the ten largest clones hold around three fifths. Sample: peripheral blood mononuclear cells (PBMCs), taken when the disease was refractory, from a patient treated with antithyroid drugs. Receptors originate from a female donor with Graves disease. Both conserved end residues are trimmed from each CDR3. D genes are given only for firm matches.

D gene: -
J gene: TRBJ2-5
V gene: TRBV20-1
CDR3 protein: SARNPPGPGLWETQY

D gene: TRBD2
J gene: TRBJ2-7
V gene: TRBV5-1
CDR3 protein: ASRSGGTGRGLYEQY

D gene: -
J gene: TRBJ2-1
V gene: TRBV28
CDR3 protein: ASTGGTDSYNEQF

D gene: -
J gene: TRBJ2-7
V gene: TRBV6-1
CDR3 protein: ASSEAGGGPTYEQY

D gene: TRBD2
J gene: TRBJ2-3
V gene: TRBV7-9
CDR3 protein: ASSLAASGRTDTQY

D gene: -
J gene: TRBJ1-5
V gene: TRBV29-1
CDR3 protein: SVAGQKDQPQH

D gene: -
J gene: TRBJ1-2
V gene: TRBV5-1
CDR3 protein: ASSLSGGSNYGYT

D gene: -
J gene: TRBJ1-1
V gene: TRBV7-9
CDR3 protein: ASTPAGADTEAF

D gene: TRBD2
J gene: TRBJ2-2
V gene: TRBV20-1
CDR3 protein: SAGGGPGTGELF

D gene: TRBD1
J gene: TRBJ1-2
V gene: TRBV28
CDR3 protein: ASRSQAGTGYGRYGYT

D gene: TRBD2
J gene: TRBJ2-5
V gene: TRBV9
CDR3 protein: ASSVGGEGETQY

D gene: -
J gene: TRBJ2-1
V gene: TRBV7-2
CDR3 protein: ASSLSPNNEQF

D gene: TRBD1
J gene: TRBJ2-5
V gene: TRBV19
CDR3 protein: ASTGEGATQY

D gene: TRBD2
J gene: TRBJ2-3
V gene: TRBV20-1
CDR3 protein: SAKTSGYTDTQY

D gene: -
J gene: TRBJ1-1
V gene: TRBV18
CDR3 protein: ASSPLLALDTEAF

D gene: -
J gene: TRBJ2-6
V gene: TRBV18
CDR3 protein: ASPRAHGSGANVLT

D gene: -
J gene: TRBJ1-2
V gene: TRBV18
CDR3 protein: ASSLPFGNRAASGYT

D gene: -
J gene: TRBJ2-7
V gene: TRBV3-1
CDR3 protein: ASSQSRDEQY

D gene: -
J gene: TRBJ2-7
V gene: TRBV20-1
CDR3 protein: SARERIGYEQY

D gene: TRBD1
J gene: TRBJ2-5
V gene: TRBV11-2
CDR3 protein: ASSTNRGRGGETQY

D gene: TRBD2
J gene: TRBJ2-2
V gene: TRBV10-3
CDR3 protein: AISEVAGGVSGELF

D gene: -
J gene: TRBJ2-1
V gene: TRBV11-2
CDR3 protein: ASSLPGPGYNEQF

D gene: TRBD2
J gene: TRBJ2-1
V gene: TRBV12-3/TRBV12-4
CDR3 protein: ASRLTAGGNEQF

D gene: -
J gene: TRBJ1-2
V gene: TRBV6-1
CDR3 protein: ASTFSGTIYGYT

D gene: TRBD2
J gene: TRBJ2-2
V gene: TRBV4-3
CDR3 protein: ASSQEREGSGELF

D gene: -
J gene: TRBJ2-7
V gene: TRBV4-3
CDR3 protein: ASSRFTGKGYEQY

D gene: TRBD2
J gene: TRBJ2-1
V gene: TRBV20-1
CDR3 protein: SARGSGLAGSSYNEQF

D gene: -
J gene: TRBJ2-7
V gene: TRBV28
CDR3 protein: ASSWTTYEQY

D gene: TRBD2
J gene: TRBJ2-7
V gene: TRBV27
CDR3 protein: ASASPGRGPYEQY

D gene: -
J gene: TRBJ2-2
V gene: TRBV28
CDR3 protein: ASERPNTGELF

D gene: -
J gene: TRBJ1-5
V gene: TRBV28
CDR3 protein: ASSPGGLGNQPQH

D gene: -
J gene: TRBJ1-5
V gene: TRBV7-8
CDR3 protein: ASSGRDRDLGPQH

D gene: -
J gene: TRBJ2-2
V gene: TRBV29-1
CDR3 protein: SVDAGTGTGELF

D gene: -
J gene: TRBJ2-7
V gene: TRBV6-2/TRBV6-3
CDR3 protein: ASSYVGSPYEQY

D gene: -
J gene: TRBJ2-7
V gene: TRBV11-2
CDR3 protein: ASSLDLRFYEQY

D gene: -
J gene: TRBJ1-2
V gene: TRBV20-1
CDR3 protein: SAGVYGYT

D gene: TRBD1
J gene: TRBJ1-2
V gene: TRBV28
CDR3 protein: ASSSRAQDRGIHGYT

D gene: -
J gene: TRBJ1-1
V gene: TRBV4-1
CDR3 protein: ASSQRGNTEAF

D gene: TRBD2
J gene: TRBJ2-7
V gene: TRBV4-2
CDR3 protein: ASSETGTSSYEQY

D gene: -
J gene: TRBJ1-1
V gene: TRBV28
CDR3 protein: ASKTQGYTEAF

D gene: -
J gene: -
V gene: TRBV11-2
CDR3 protein: ASSSARGNEQF

D gene: -
J gene: TRBJ2-7
V gene: TRBV9
CDR3 protein: ASSVGGGSEQY

D gene: TRBD1
J gene: TRBJ1-5
V gene: TRBV19
CDR3 protein: ASSGQTNQPQH

D gene: TRBD2
J gene: TRBJ2-1
V gene: TRBV27
CDR3 protein: ASSLSPTPGLADNEQF

D gene: -
J gene: TRBJ1-2
V gene: TRBV3-1
CDR3 protein: ASSQGVGYT

D gene: TRBD2
J gene: TRBJ2-5
V gene: TRBV5-1
CDR3 protein: ASSLASGTSGQETQY

D gene: TRBD1
J gene: TRBJ1-4
V gene: TRBV20-1
CDR3 protein: SAYRGTGEVDEKLF

D gene: -
J gene: TRBJ2-5
V gene: TRBV7-2
CDR3 protein: ASSLDGAQTQY

D gene: -
J gene: TRBJ1-3
V gene: TRBV7-2
CDR3 protein: ASSFEGNTIY

D gene: -
J gene: TRBJ1-5
V gene: TRBV20-1
CDR3 protein: SARERGKGLNQPQH

D gene: -
J gene: TRBJ2-7
V gene: TRBV29-1
CDR3 protein: SGLQGYEQY

D gene: -
J gene: TRBJ1-5
V gene: TRBV28
CDR3 protein: ASSARGVAIQPQH

D gene: -
J gene: TRBJ1-5
V gene: TRBV27
CDR3 protein: ASSSAADQPQH

D gene: -
J gene: TRBJ2-3
V gene: TRBV20-1
CDR3 protein: SAAGTWGTDTQY

D gene: -
J gene: TRBJ2-2
V gene: TRBV10-3
CDR3 protein: AISRSDGELF

D gene: -
J gene: TRBJ2-5
V gene: TRBV7-9
CDR3 protein: ASSFRTAEYQETQY

D gene: TRBD1
J gene: TRBJ1-1
V gene: TRBV28
CDR3 protein: ASRTGGDNTEAF